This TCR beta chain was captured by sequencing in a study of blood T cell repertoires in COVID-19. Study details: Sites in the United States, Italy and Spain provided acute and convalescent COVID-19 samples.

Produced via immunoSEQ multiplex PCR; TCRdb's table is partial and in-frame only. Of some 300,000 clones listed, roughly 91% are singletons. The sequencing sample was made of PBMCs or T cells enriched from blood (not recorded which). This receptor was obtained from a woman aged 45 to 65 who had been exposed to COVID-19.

The CDR3 DNA is TGTGCCAGCAGCCCCCCAGGGGTGAGTGGCTACACCTTC. Translating it yields CASSPPGVSGYTF. V and J are TRBV11-2 and TRBJ1-2, with D tentatively TRBD1 (6 bases). Trimming cost V 5 bases and J 7 bases, with 14 bases left between them. CDR3 length equals 13 residues. Germline V lookup: CDR1 SGHAT, CDR2 FQNNGV.